The text below deals with one T cell receptor (beta chain). Its antigen remains unidentified. The sample is drawn from a study of beta chain features in type 1 diabetes. Points from the study as a whole: There was a moderate but significant shortening of TCRB CDR3s in all four CD4+ subsets of Type 1 diabetes patients. The naive, central memory and Treg TCRB repertoires looked more alike in patients than they did in healthy donors. More deletions and fewer insertions at VDJ junctions were seen in type 1 diabetes patients.

Staining for CD45RO/CCR7/CD25/CD127/CD95/CD27 allowed sorting of CD4+ naive, central memory, regulatory and stem cell-like memory cells. Reverse transcribing all isolated RNA meant expressed TCRB transcripts were sequenced. Here immunoSEQ multiplex PCR was the method, and the copy in TCRdb shows in-frame clones only, minus some. The repertoire includes 620,000 or so clones, less than 20% of them detected once, and around 0.1% sits in the top ten. This CDR3 has 16 residues. Losses at the gene ends were 3 bases for V and 2 bases for J; bases not matched to a gene: 7. Germline CDR1 is MNHEY and CDR2 is SMNVEV (reference sequence).

The J gene is TRBJ2-7, the V gene TRBV27; 10 bases are shared with TRBD1. The sequenced material came from naive CD4+ T cells from blood. The receptor was derived from a young man in good health. CDR3 coding DNA: TGTGCCAGCAGTTTCCTCGGACAGGGGGAGCCCTACGAGCAGTACTTC. Translation: CASSFLGQGEPYEQYF.